A selection of T cell receptor beta chains follows, all from one sample in a study of T cell changes during pregnancy in multiple sclerosis. The repertoire was sequenced with immunoSEQ multiplex PCR; TCRdb's copy has only in-frame clones and lacks some. The sample yields some 110,000 clones, 85% to 95% seen once. Sequences were derived from peripheral blood, sampled after pregnancy. The receptors were gathered from a female donor with multiple sclerosis, enrolled in a pregnancy study. Each CDR3 is given with its conserved first and last residue. Each record gives: J gene, D gene, clone size, V gene, CDR3 DNA, CDR3 protein. A D gene is named only where the DNA matches it firmly. Some rows mark clone size as missing; the rest say once, few, many or name a class of expanded clone.

TRBJ2-7	-	-	TRBV18	TGTGCCAGCTCACCGGGCACAGCTACCGACTACGAGCAGTACTTC	CASSPGTATDYEQYF
TRBJ1-2	-	-	TRBV6-5	TGTGCCAGCAGTTACTCGGCAGGGGCGGTTGGCTACACCTTC	CASSYSAGAVGYTF
TRBJ1-2	TRBD1	-	TRBV19	TGTGCCAGTAGTCCCGGACAGGGGGCGGAAAGCTACACCTTC	CASSPGQGAESYTF
TRBJ1-1	-	-	TRBV14	TGTGCCAGCAGCCAAGAACGGTATACTGAAGCTTTCTTT	CASSQERYTEAFF
TRBJ2-1	TRBD2	-	TRBV7-3	TGTGCCAGCAGCTTAACGGGACTAGTCCCCACAGGTCCCAATGAGCAGTTCTTC	CASSLTGLVPTGPNEQFF
TRBJ2-3	TRBD2	-	TRBV7-3	TGTGCCAGCAGCCCGGCGGGGGGAGATACGCAGTATTTT	CASSPAGGDTQYF
TRBJ1-4	-	-	TRBV6-1	TGTGCCAGCAGTGAGATGGGGTCCGGGGTGGAAAAACTGTTTTTT	CASSEMGSGVEKLFF
TRBJ1-2	-	-	TRBV7-9	TGTGCCAGCAGCCAAGCGGGCTACACCTTC	CASSQAGYTF
TRBJ2-2	TRBD2	-	TRBV2	TGTGCCAGCAGCCCCTTAGCGGGGGGGACCGGGGAGCTGTTTTTT	CASSPLAGGTGELFF
TRBJ1-1	-	few	TRBV2	TGTGCCAGCAGTTCTAACACTGAAGCTTTCTTT	CASSSNTEAFF
TRBJ1-5	-	-	TRBV28	TGTGCCAGCAGTTTGTCCAGGGCGGCCGCTCAGCCCCAGCATTTT	CASSLSRAAAQPQHF
TRBJ1-4	TRBD1	-	TRBV5-1	TGCGCCAGCAGCTTGGGAGCCGGGACAGTTAATGAAAAACTGTTTTTT	CASSLGAGTVNEKLFF
TRBJ2-1	-	-	TRBV27	TGTGCCAGCAGCACGGCGGGGAATGAGCAGTTCTTC	CASSTAGNEQFF
TRBJ2-7	-	-	TRBV19	TGTGCCAGTAGTACGCAGACGGGGACCTACGAGCAGTACTTC	CASSTQTGTYEQYF
TRBJ1-3	-	-	TRBV28	TGTGCCAGCAGTTTACCCCCGACCGGAGCTGGAAACACCATATATTTT	CASSLPPTGAGNTIYF
TRBJ1-2	TRBD1	-	TRBV10-2	TGCGCCAGCAGTGACCTAACGGGACAGAACTATGGCTACACCTTC	CASSDLTGQNYGYTF
TRBJ2-7	TRBD2	once	TRBV19	TGTGCCAGTAGTTCCTATGGACTAGCGGGATCAGGATACGAGCAGTACTTC	CASSSYGLAGSGYEQYF
TRBJ2-3	-	-	TRBV28	TGTGCCAGCAGTCATAGTCCCCTGGACTTCTCCTTAGATACGCAGTATTTT	CASSHSPLDFSLDTQYF
TRBJ1-1	-	-	TRBV5-4	TGTGCCAGCAGCTTGGCAGGGGCCGGCGGAGCTTTCTTT	CASSLAGAGGAFF
TRBJ2-7	TRBD1	-	TRBV5-1	TGCGCCAGCAGCTTGGTATGGACAGGGGGCCCATTAGGGTCCTACGAGCAGTACTTC	CASSLVWTGGPLGSYEQYF
TRBJ2-7	TRBD2	-	TRBV6-1	TGTGCCAGCAGTGAACTAGCGGGAGGGTCCCACGAGCAGTACTTC	CASSELAGGSHEQYF
TRBJ1-4	TRBD1	-	TRBV25-1	TGTGCCAGCAGTCCAGGACAGGGGAATGAAAAACTGTTTTTT	CASSPGQGNEKLFF
TRBJ2-7	TRBD1	once	TRBV27	TGTGCCAGCAGTTTATACAGGGGGCGTCTCGGCCACGAGCAGTACTTC	CASSLYRGRLGHEQYF
TRBJ1-3	-	once	TRBV4-1	TGCGCCAGCAGCCATGGCACAGGCCGCTCTGGAAACACCATATATTTT	CASSHGTGRSGNTIYF
TRBJ1-3	TRBD1	-	TRBV28	TGTGCCAGCAGTTTTTGGCGACAGGGGGCAGACACCATATATTTT	CASSFWRQGADTIYF
TRBJ2-4	TRBD1	-	TRBV9	TGTGCCAGCAGCGTAGGACAGGGGGCGTTAGGCATTCAGTACTTC	CASSVGQGALGIQYF
TRBJ2-5	TRBD2	once	TRBV7-9	TGTGCCAGCAGCGGTAGGACTAGCGTCGAGACCCAGTACTTC	CASSGRTSVETQYF
TRBJ1-1	-	few	TRBV19	TGTGCCAGTAGTCCTAGACGGGAGAACACTGAAGCTTTCTTT	CASSPRRENTEAFF